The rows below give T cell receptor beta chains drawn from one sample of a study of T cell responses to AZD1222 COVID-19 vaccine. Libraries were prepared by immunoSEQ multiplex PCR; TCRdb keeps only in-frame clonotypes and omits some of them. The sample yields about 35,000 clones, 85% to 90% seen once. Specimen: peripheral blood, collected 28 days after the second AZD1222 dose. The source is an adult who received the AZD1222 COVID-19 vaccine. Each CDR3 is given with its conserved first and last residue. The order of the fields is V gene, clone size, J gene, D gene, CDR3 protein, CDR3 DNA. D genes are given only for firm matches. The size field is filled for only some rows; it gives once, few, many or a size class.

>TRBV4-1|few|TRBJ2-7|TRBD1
CASSLAGGHEQYF
TGCGCCAGCAGCCTTGCAGGGGGCCACGAGCAGTACTTC
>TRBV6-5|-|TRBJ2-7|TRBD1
CASKLRDSYEQYF
TGTGCCAGCAAATTAAGGGACAGCTACGAGCAGTACTTC
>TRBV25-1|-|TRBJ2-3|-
CASITRWPQYF
TGTGCCAGCATCACACGGTGGCCGCAGTATTTT
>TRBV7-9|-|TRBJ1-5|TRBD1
CASSLQGDQPQHF
TGTGCCAGCAGCTTACAGGGGGACCAGCCCCAGCATTTT
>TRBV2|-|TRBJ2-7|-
CASSDGGWGTYEQYF
TGTGCCAGCAGTGATGGGGGCTGGGGGACCTACGAGCAGTACTTC
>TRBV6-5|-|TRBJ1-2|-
CASSHRQSGYTF
TGTGCCAGCAGCCACAGACAGTCTGGCTACACCTTC
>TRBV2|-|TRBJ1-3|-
CASRLDSYTIYF
TGTGCCAGCAGGCTGGACAGCTACACCATATATTTT
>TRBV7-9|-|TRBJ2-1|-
CASSHRGTALGYNEQFF
TGTGCCAGCAGCCACCGGGGTACAGCCCTTGGGTACAATGAGCAGTTCTTC
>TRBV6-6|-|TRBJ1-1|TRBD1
CASTLTGALEAFF
TGTGCCAGCACCCTGACAGGGGCCCTTGAAGCTTTCTTT
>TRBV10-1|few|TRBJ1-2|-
CASSETRQALGYGYTF
TGCGCCAGCAGTGAAACCCGACAGGCATTGGGCTATGGCTACACCTTC
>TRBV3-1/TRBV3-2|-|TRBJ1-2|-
CASSQWGGYGYTF
TGTGCCAGCAGCCAGTGGGGAGGGTACGGCTACACCTTC
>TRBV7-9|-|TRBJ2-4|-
CASSPGGPVETKNIQYF
TGTGCCAGCAGCCCCGGGGGGCCGGTGGAAACCAAAAACATTCAGTACTTC
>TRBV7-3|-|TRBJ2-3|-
CASPRPPRDTQYF
TGTGCCAGCCCCCGGCCGCCTCGAGATACGCAGTATTTT
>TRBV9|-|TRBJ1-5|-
CASHPARDSNQPQHF
TGTGCCAGCCACCCTGCAAGGGACAGCAATCAGCCCCAGCATTTT
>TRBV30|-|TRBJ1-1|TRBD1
CAWSAHSTQGIEAFF
TGTGCCTGGAGCGCCCACTCCACACAGGGGATTGAAGCTTTCTTT
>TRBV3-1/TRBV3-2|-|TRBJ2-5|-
CASSQEIRETQYF
TGTGCCAGCAGCCAAGAAATAAGAGAGACCCAGTACTTC
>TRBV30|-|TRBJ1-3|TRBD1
CAWTPRTGEGNTIYF
TGTGCCTGGACCCCACGGACAGGGGAGGGAAACACCATATATTTT
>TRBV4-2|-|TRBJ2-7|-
CASSQDLGSHEQYF
TGTGCCAGCAGCCAAGATCTCGGGAGCCACGAGCAGTACTTC
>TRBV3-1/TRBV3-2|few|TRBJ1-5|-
CASSQASRGHQPQHF
TGTGCCAGCAGCCAAGCAAGCCGGGGCCATCAGCCCCAGCATTTT
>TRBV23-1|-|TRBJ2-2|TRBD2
CASSPIGRTSGWNTGELFF
TGCGCCAGCAGCCCGATCGGAAGGACTAGCGGGTGGAACACCGGGGAGCTGTTTTTT
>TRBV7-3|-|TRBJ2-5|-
CASSLTRDETQYF
TGTGCCAGCAGCTTAACCAGAGACGAGACCCAGTACTTC
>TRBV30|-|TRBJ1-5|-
CAWSVDSNQPQHF
TGTGCCTGGAGTGTGGACAGTAATCAGCCCCAGCATTTT
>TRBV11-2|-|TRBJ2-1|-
CASSQGLYNEQFF
TGTGCCAGCAGCCAGGGACTTTACAATGAGCAGTTCTTC
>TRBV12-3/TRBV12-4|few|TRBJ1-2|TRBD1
CASSRQGTYGYTF
TGTGCCAGCAGCCGACAGGGTACCTATGGCTACACCTTC
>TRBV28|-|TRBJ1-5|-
CASSFSSNQPQHF
TGTGCCAGCAGTTTTAGTAGCAATCAGCCCCAGCATTTT
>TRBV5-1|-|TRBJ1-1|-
CASSLAGGGYTEAFF
TGCGCCAGCAGCTTGGCGGGAGGGGGGTACACTGAAGCTTTCTTT